This T cell receptor (beta chain) was identified during a study of CD8 T cells in Susac syndrome. Germline CDR1 and CDR2: SGDLS and YYNGEE. V was cut by 0 bases and J by 0 bases, with 3 bases left in between. The CDR3 is made up of 13 amino acids. CD8+ and CD4+ T cells from blood underwent TCR beta sequencing. Reverse transcription of roughly 0.45 to 1 ug RNA was carried out with random hexamers. immunoSEQ multiplex PCR amplified TCR beta CDR3 across 54 Vbeta, 13 Jbeta. Each CDR3 protein is one row after TCRdb ran MiXCR on the immunoSEQ multiplex PCR reads. The sample lists 250,000 to 300,000 distinct CDR3 sequences; approximately 91% were seen once. This clonotype is a singleton in its sample.

V gene TRBV9 combines with J gene TRBJ2-5; unclear D gene. This sequence was found in a human donor with multiple sclerosis. Sequenced sample: CD8+ T cells from PBMCs. CDR3 sequence reads: CASSVGNQETQYF. The CDR3 DNA is TGTGCCAGCAGCGTAGGAAACCAAGAGACCCAGTACTTC.